This entry concerns a single T cell receptor beta chain. The data were obtained in a study of blood T cell repertoires in COVID-19. Background on the study: Samples taken during acute and convalescent COVID-19 were collected in the United States, Italy and Spain. T cells, B-cell-depleted T cells, or PBMCs provided the cDNA or gDNA that served as material.

Germline V gene lookup returns CDR1 GTSNPN and CDR2 SVGIG (reference sequence). This CDR3 region has 14 residues. V was clipped by 0 bases and J by 9 bases, with 15 bases between them. Original processing methods: Quantification of nucleated cells was approximated via reference gene primer amplification. The protocol was immunoSEQ multiplex PCR, while the TCRdb copy is restricted to in-frame clones and leaves out a portion. V and J calls and clone size are as listed in that table; D and trimming were resolved from the DNA. Here the sample spans over 6,000 clones, just over 85% being singletons. Sequencing was performed on peripheral blood. The clonotype originates from a human donor with active COVID-19. The donor label of this sample is uncertain. The V call is TRBV30, the J call TRBJ2-1, with a weak D call TRBD1 (5 bases). The CDR3, as DNA: TGTGCCTGGAGTGTATGGGGCAGGCGGATTGAGCAGTTCTTC. Its translation is CAWSVWGRRIEQFF.